This T cell receptor (beta chain) was identified in a study of blood T cell repertoires in COVID-19. Looking at the study overall: Donors in the United States, Italy and Spain gave samples during acute or convalescent COVID-19.

The study recruited people aged about 18 to 95 years across approximately 24 US areas. Categorization into cohorts depended on clinical history that participants reported. Cohort 3 recovered donors had two negative PCRs, clearance, or symptom resolution. Profiled with immunoSEQ multiplex PCR; TCRdb holds only in-frame clones, not every one. The sample contains some 150,000 clones, about 89% of which appear only once. The CDR3 consists of 13 residues. V was pared by 7 bases and J by 4 bases, with 17 bases between. Per the germline V gene, CDR1 is GTSNPN and CDR2 is SVGIG (reference sequence). The source material was PBMCs or T cells enriched from blood (not recorded which). The chain has TRBV30 and TRBJ2-7; possible D gene TRBD2, 6 bases. The receptor was isolated from a young woman who had recovered from COVID-19. The CDR3 reads CASDGRGGYEQYF. The CDR3 DNA reads as TGTGCCTCCGATGGGCGGGGCGGGTACGAGCAGTACTTC.